A selection of T cell receptor beta chains follows, all from one sample in a study of shared clonotypes between healthy human individuals. The table came from immunoSEQ multiplex PCR; TCRdb's copy has only in-frame clones and leaves some out. This sample yields millions of clones, of which 90% to 95% are seen a single time; about 0.41% belongs to the top ten. Specimen: naive CD4+ T cells from PBMCs. The receptors were sampled from a man younger than 35 in good health. Some clones in this sample may be carry-over from other donors' samples. Both conserved end residues are part of each CDR3. D genes are given only for firm matches. Clone size is given for some rows only: seen once, a few or many times, or a class if the clone is expanded.

TRBV5-4	15	.	TRBD2	TRBJ2-3	TGTGCCAGCAGCGGGGGGACTACACCCACAGATACGCAGTATTTT	CASSGGTTPTDTQYF
TRBV10-3	14	.	TRBD1	TRBJ2-2	TGTGCCATCTCCGGGACAGGGTACACCGGGGAGCTGTTTTTT	CAISGTGYTGELFF
TRBV4-2	13	.	.	TRBJ2-5	TGTGCCAGCAGCCAACAGGGGGGGGCGACCCAGTACTTC	CASSQQGGATQYF
TRBV27	13	.	.	TRBJ1-2	TGTGCCAGCAGGGACCTGGGGGGTGGAGGCTACACCTTC	CASRDLGGGGYTF
TRBV5-1	14	.	.	TRBJ2-1	TGCGCCAGCAGCCATAAAGGGGGAGACAATGAGCAGTTCTTC	CASSHKGGDNEQFF
TRBV5-1	18	.	.	TRBJ2-6	TGCGCCAGCAGCCATTCTACGGACTGGCGCTCTGGGGCCAACGTCCTGACTTTC	CASSHSTDWRSGANVLTF
TRBV5-1	14	.	TRBD2	TRBJ2-7	TGCGCCAGCAGCTTGGTGGCGGGAGGTTACGAGCAGTACTTC	CASSLVAGGYEQYF
TRBV28	14	.	.	TRBJ2-7	TGTGCCAGCAGTGGGGGACGGGAATTAAACGAGCAGTACTTC	CASSGGRELNEQYF
TRBV29-1	16	.	TRBD2	TRBJ2-3	TGCAGCGTCAAGGGGAGACTAGCGGGGGACACAGATACGCAGTATTTT	CSVKGRLAGDTDTQYF
TRBV7-8	12	.	.	TRBJ2-3	TGTGCCAGCAGCCCGAACACAGATACGCAGTATTTT	CASSPNTDTQYF
TRBV28	15	.	TRBD1	TRBJ1-1	TGTGCCAGCAGTAGCAGGGGACAGGGGACCACTGAAGCTTTCTTT	CASSSRGQGTTEAFF
TRBV6-5	13	.	.	TRBJ1-2	TGTGCCAGCAGCCCCGCGGGGGGTTACGGCTACACCTTC	CASSPAGGYGYTF
TRBV28	15	.	TRBD2	TRBJ2-1	TGTGCCAGCAGCCTCCCCGGCGGGAGATACAATGAGCAGTTCTTC	CASSLPGGRYNEQFF
TRBV6-4	14	once	TRBD1	TRBJ2-1	TGTGCCAGCACCGCGGTTCCGTGGGACAGTCGGCAGTTCTTC	CASTAVPWDSRQFF
TRBV5-4	16	.	.	TRBJ2-3	TGTGCCAGCAGCTTTCTTCCAGGTGCGGGAACAGATACGCAGTATTTT	CASSFLPGAGTDTQYF
TRBV2	14	.	.	TRBJ2-7	TGTGCCAGCAGCCTAGGGTTCATGGCCTACGAGCAGTACTTC	CASSLGFMAYEQYF
TRBV11-2	19	once	TRBD2	TRBJ2-2	TGTGCCAGCAGCTTAAGGGCCCCCGTGGGAGGGTCGGTCACCGGGGAGCTGTTTTTT	CASSLRAPVGGSVTGELFF
TRBV5-1	15	.	TRBD2	TRBJ2-1	TGCGCCAGCAGCTTGCTAGCGGGGGAGAGCAATGAGCAGTTCTTC	CASSLLAGESNEQFF
TRBV6-5	12	.	.	TRBJ1-5	TGTGCCAGCGGAAACAGGGATCAGCCCCAGCATTTT	CASGNRDQPQHF